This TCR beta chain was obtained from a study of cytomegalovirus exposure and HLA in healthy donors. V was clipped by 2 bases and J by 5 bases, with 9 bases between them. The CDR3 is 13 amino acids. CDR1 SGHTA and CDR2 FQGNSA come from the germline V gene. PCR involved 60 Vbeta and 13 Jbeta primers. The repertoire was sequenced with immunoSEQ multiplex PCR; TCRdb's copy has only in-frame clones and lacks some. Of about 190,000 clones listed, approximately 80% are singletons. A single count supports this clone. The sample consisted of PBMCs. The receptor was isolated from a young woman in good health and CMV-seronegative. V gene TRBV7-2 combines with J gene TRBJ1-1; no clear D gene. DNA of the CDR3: TGTGCCAGCAGCTTAACCGGAGCTACTGAAGCTTTCTTT. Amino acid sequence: CASSLTGATEAFF. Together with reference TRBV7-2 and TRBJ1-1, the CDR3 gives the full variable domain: GAGVSQSPSNKVTEKGKDVELRCDPISGHTALYWYRQSLGQGLEFLIYFQGNSAPDKSGLPSDRFSAERTGGSVSTLTIQRTQQEDSAVYLCASSLTGATEAFFGQGTRLTVV.